This is a list of T cell receptor beta chains from one sample in a study of immune evolution from preneoplasia to lung adenocarcinoma. Some clones are missing from TCRdb's copy, which holds only in-frame ones; the method was immunoSEQ multiplex PCR. The table records some 16,000 clones, roughly 90% of them present only once. Sequences were obtained from FFPE invasive lung adenocarcinoma tissue. The receptors stem from an older person with invasive lung adenocarcinoma. Both conserved end residues are part of each CDR3. Fields, in order: clone size, J gene, V gene, CDR3 protein. Not every row has a clone size; where given, it reads once, few, many or a size class.

>-|TRBJ1-5|TRBV2
CASSETDRGRQPQHF
>once|TRBJ2-1|TRBV27
CASSRPNYNEQFF
>-|TRBJ2-5|TRBV11-1
CASSLYEETQYF
>-|TRBJ1-2|TRBV15
CATSRDFDRGGYTF
>-|TRBJ2-5|TRBV6-1
CASGRGDRRQETQYF
>-|TRBJ2-7|TRBV2
CASSDHGPWSYEQYF
>once|TRBJ1-5|TRBV21-1
CASRGVFGQPQHF
>-|TRBJ2-6|TRBV2
CASSYRQGGLIGANVLTF
>once|TRBJ2-7|TRBV10-3
CATTLRDRGYEQYF
>-|TRBJ2-1|TRBV2
CASTSGGHNEQFF
>-|TRBJ2-2|TRBV7-9
CASSFEAGPTGELFF
>-|TRBJ1-1|TRBV28
CASSPWTAAIEAFF
>-|TRBJ2-7|TRBV27
CASSLDPDRAVEQYF
>-|TRBJ2-3|TRBV19
CASSMNIRRDTQYF
>once|TRBJ2-2|TRBV10-3
CAISEGTGETGELFF
>-|TRBJ2-7|TRBV27
CARNVGLQGHEQYF
>-|TRBJ2-7|TRBV11-2
CASSTGTSGSEGF
>-|TRBJ1-3|TRBV6-5
CASSYSDSSGNTIYF
>few|TRBJ2-5|TRBV7-6
CASSLGNQETQYF
>-|TRBJ2-2|TRBV7-8
CASSPGTRGLAGEPGELFF
>once|TRBJ2-3|TRBV25-1
CASSEGRMGATDTQYF
>-|TRBJ2-1|TRBV9
CASSLGTGTGNEQFF
>-|TRBJ2-1|TRBV5-8
CASSLWTSGANEQFF
>-|TRBJ1-1|TRBV29-1
CSGTGNTEAFF
>-|TRBJ2-2|TRBV6-5
CASSFRDRADTGELFF
>-|TRBJ1-3|TRBV19
CASGRGSSGNTIYF
>-|TRBJ2-5|TRBV11-2
CASSPGQGPYQETQYF
>-|TRBJ2-3|TRBV7-3
CASSFSSAITDTQYF